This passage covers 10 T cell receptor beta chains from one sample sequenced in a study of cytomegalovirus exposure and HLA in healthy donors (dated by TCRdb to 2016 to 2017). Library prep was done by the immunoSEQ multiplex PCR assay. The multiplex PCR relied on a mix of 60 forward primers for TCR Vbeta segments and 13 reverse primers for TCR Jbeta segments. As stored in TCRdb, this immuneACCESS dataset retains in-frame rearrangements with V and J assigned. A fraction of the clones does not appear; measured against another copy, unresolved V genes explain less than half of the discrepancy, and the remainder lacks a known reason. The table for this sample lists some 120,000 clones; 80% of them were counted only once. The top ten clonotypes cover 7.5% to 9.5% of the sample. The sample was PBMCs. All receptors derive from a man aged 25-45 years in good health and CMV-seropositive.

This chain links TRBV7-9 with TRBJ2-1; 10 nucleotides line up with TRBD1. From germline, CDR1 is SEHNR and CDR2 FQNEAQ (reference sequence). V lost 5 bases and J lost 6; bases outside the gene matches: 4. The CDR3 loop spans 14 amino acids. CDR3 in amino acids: CASSRTGGINEQFF. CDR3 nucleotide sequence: TGTGCCAGCAGCCGGACAGGGGGGATCAATGAGCAGTTCTTC.

This CDR3 is CASIRRGGEKLFF. CDR3 DNA: TGTGCCAGCATCCGGAGGGGGGGTGAAAAACTGTTTTTT. The gene calls are TRBV6-1 and TRBJ1-4; a possible D gene is TRBD1 (6 bases). The CDR3 consists of 13 residues. In germline, CDR1 is MNHNS, CDR2 SASEGT. Trimming shortened V by 7 bases and J by 7 bases, and 13 bases separated the two germline ends.

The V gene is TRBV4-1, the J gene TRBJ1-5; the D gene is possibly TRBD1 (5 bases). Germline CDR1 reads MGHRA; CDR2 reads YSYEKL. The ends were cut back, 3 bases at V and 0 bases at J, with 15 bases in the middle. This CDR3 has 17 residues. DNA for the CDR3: TGCGCCAGCAGCCAGTGGTTCAGACAGAGTAGCAATCAGCCCCAGCATTTT. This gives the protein CASSQWFRQSSNQPQHF.

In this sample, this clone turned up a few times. The DNA for the CDR3 is TGTGCCAGCAGTGCGACAGGGGGCTCCGGGGAGCTGTTTTTT. The encoded protein is CASSATGGSGELFF. This chain uses TRBV27 with TRBJ2-2; 10 bases line up with TRBD1. The CDR3 totals 14 residues. CDR1 is MNHEY, CDR2 SMNVEV, per germline (reference sequence). J was trimmed by 6 bases and V by 5 bases; bases with no gene match: 3.

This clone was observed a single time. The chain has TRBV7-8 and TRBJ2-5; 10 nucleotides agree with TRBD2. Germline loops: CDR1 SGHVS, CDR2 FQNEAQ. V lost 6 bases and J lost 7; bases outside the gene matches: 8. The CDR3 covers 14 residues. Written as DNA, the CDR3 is TGTGCCAGCAGTCGGCCCGGACTAGCGGCGACCCAGTACTTC. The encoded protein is CASSRPGLAATQYF.

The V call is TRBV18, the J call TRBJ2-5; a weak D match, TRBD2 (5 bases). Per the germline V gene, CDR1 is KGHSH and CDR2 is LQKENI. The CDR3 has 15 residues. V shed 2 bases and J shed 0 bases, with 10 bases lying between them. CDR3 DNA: TGTGCCAGCTCACCAGACTACCCGTACCAAGAGACCCAGTACTTC. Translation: CASSPDYPYQETQYF.

This CDR3 is CASGDRGPYEQYF. The DNA for the CDR3 is TGTGCCAGCGGGGACAGGGGACCCTACGAGCAGTACTTC. This chain joins TRBV6-6 and TRBJ2-7; 10 nucleotides line up with TRBD1. CDR1 MNHNY and CDR2 SVGAGI come from the germline V gene (reference sequence). With V trimmed by 8 bases and J by 2 bases, 3 bases remained unmatched. The CDR3 totals 13 residues.

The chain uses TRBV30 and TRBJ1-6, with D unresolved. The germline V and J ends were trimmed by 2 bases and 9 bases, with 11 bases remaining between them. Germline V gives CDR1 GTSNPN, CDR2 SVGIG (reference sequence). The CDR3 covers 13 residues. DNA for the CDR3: TGTGCCTGGAGTTTCTATTTTCCTTCACCCCTCCACTTT. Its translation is CAWSFYFPSPLHF.

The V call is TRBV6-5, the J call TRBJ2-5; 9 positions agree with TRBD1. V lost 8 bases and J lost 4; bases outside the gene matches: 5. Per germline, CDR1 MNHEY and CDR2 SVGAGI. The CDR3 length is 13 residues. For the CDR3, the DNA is TGTGCCAGCTGCCTGACAGGGGGAGAGACCCAGTACTTC. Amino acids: CASCLTGGETQYF.

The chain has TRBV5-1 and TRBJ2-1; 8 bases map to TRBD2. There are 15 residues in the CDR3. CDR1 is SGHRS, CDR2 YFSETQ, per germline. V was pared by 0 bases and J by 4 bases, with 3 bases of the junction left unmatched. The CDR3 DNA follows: TGCGCCAGCAGCTTGGCCAGCGGGGGATACAATGAGCAGTTCTTC. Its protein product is CASSLASGGYNEQFF.